The T cell receptor beta chain under discussion was sequenced for a study of blood T cell repertoires in COVID-19. About the research overall: The United States, Italy and Spain were the sources of the acute and convalescent COVID-19 samples. The cDNA or gDNA used as material had been derived from T cells, B-cell-depleted T cells, or PBMCs.

The CDR3 extends over 15 amino acids. Trimming left V 0 bases short and J 3 bases short, with 9 bases between. Germline lookup yields CDR1 SGHDN and CDR2 FVKESK. Authors' methods: Researchers report that nucleated cell counts were estimated from reference gene primer amplification. Only in-frame clones appear in the TCRdb table, and some are missing; sequencing was by immunoSEQ multiplex PCR. V and J calls plus clone size are reproduced from that table; the DNA served to infer D and trimming. The sample consists of around 200,000 clones, 86% of them appearing once. The TCR originated in a woman aged 80 or over in a cohort sampled during active or convalescent COVID-19. This rearrangement joins TRBV14 to TRBJ2-1; no reliable D call. The sequenced sample was peripheral blood. In DNA form, the CDR3 reads TGTGCCAGCAGCCAAGATCCCCGGAGCTACAATGAGCAGTTCTTC. Amino acid sequence: CASSQDPRSYNEQFF.